The 18 T cell receptor beta chains in this list originate from one sample, sequenced in a study of regulatory T cells in long-lasting Graves disease. Specified time point: newly diagnosed GD, antithyroid drugs for less than 3 months. The authors made the TCR library using RNA they extracted from PBMCs. Library construction for TCR beta used iRepertoire HTBI primers and Arm-PCR of CDR3 regions. Via MiXCR, TCRdb re-called the multiplex PCR reads, giving one row per CDR3 protein. The sample contains 550,000 to 700,000 distinct CDR3 sequences, around 16% of which appear only once. This sample also belongs to another study, concerning T cells in Graves' hyperthyroidism and ophthalmopathy.

The sequencing used peripheral blood mononuclear cells (PBMCs), collected at new diagnosis, from a patient treated with antithyroid drugs. These receptors came from a man between 18 and 35 years old with Graves disease.

Many counts were recorded for this clonotype. The chain is built from TRBV20-1 and TRBJ2-2; D is tentatively TRBD1 or TRBD2 (6 bases each). The CDR3 covers 14 residues. Trimming removed 5 bases at V and 2 bases at J, with 12 bases between. CDR1 and CDR2 (germline): DFQATT, SNEGSKA (reference sequence). The CDR3 nucleotides read TGCAGTGCTGGGGGGACACTCAACACCGGGGAGCTGTTTTTT. Its translation is CSAGGTLNTGELFF.

This clonotype was counted a few times. V usage is TRBV3-1 and J usage is TRBJ2-3; 12 bases agree with TRBD2. The length of the CDR3 is 18 residues. V shed 1 base and J 6 bases; nucleotides not matched to a gene: 11. CDR1 and CDR2 from the germline V gene are LGHDT and YNNKEL (reference sequence). CDR3 region: CASSQGPSSGRASDTQYF. CDR3 sequence (DNA): TGTGCCAGCAGCCAAGGCCCCTCTAGCGGGAGGGCCAGCGATACGCAGTATTTT.

This clonotype was seen many times. This rearrangement joins TRBV6-1 to TRBJ1-2; no reliable D call. Trimming removed 5 bases at V and 10 bases at J, with 17 bases between. The germline CDR1 and CDR2 sequences are MNHNS and SASEGT. This CDR3 contains 13 residues. The CDR3 loop reads CASSPQSRGNYTF. CDR3 DNA: TGTGCCAGCAGTCCCCAATCGCGAGGGAACTACACCTTC.

There are many counts of this clonotype. The V gene is TRBV7-8, the J gene TRBJ1-1, with 8 positions matching TRBD1. V lost 4 bases, J lost 2 bases, and 6 bases stayed unmatched. This CDR3 region has 15 residues. CDR1 is SGHVS and CDR2 is FQNEAQ in the germline V gene. The CDR3 spells CASSSRTGFNTEAFF. CDR3 nucleotide sequence: TGTGCCAGCAGCTCGCGGACAGGGTTTAACACTGAAGCTTTCTTT.

This clonotype appeared many times. The rearrangement uses TRBV20-1 and TRBJ1-1; TRBD1 is a possible D gene (5 bases). Trimming cost V 5 bases and J 1 base, with 17 bases left between them. Germline V lookup: CDR1 DFQATT, CDR2 SNEGSKA (reference sequence). The CDR3 length is 15 residues. The CDR3 sequence is CSAYNPGRRNTEAFF. The CDR3 DNA is TGCAGTGCTTATAATCCGGGACGGAGGAACACTGAAGCTTTCTTT.

The gene calls are TRBV11-2 and TRBJ1-1, with unresolved D. Germline values: CDR1 SGHAT, CDR2 FQNNGV. V shed 5 bases and J shed 7 bases, with 20 bases lying between them. The CDR3 spans 15 residues. CDR3 residues: CASSLSSRASGEAFF. The CDR3 DNA reads TGTGCCAGCAGCCTAAGTTCGCGGGCGTCGGGTGAAGCTTTCTTT.

The rearrangement uses TRBV12-3 or TRBV12-4 and TRBJ2-1; D is undetermined. V lost 2 bases, J lost 9 bases, and 11 bases lay in between. The CDR3 length is 13 residues. CDR3 amino acids: CASSLSSPGEQFF. The DNA of the CDR3 is TGTGCCAGCAGTTTAAGCTCCCCCGGTGAGCAGTTCTTC.

This clonotype was observed a handful of times. The genes are TRBV6-2 or TRBV6-3 and TRBJ1-1; D not resolved. The CDR3 has 13 residues. Trimming took 5 bases from V and 0 from J, leaving 7 bases between them. Germline V gene data show CDR1 as MNHEY and CDR2 as SVGEGT. This CDR3 reads CASSTRMNTEAFF. In DNA, the CDR3 is TGTGCCAGCAGTACTCGGATGAACACTGAAGCTTTCTTT.

The CDR3 DNA reads TGCAGTGCTAGACTCCACAGGGGCGATAATTCACCCCTCCACTTT. Its protein is CSARLHRGDNSPLHF. The chain carries TRBV20-1 and TRBJ1-6; 7 bases line up with TRBD1. The trim removed 2 bases at V and 5 bases at J, leaving 6 bases unmatched. The CDR3 sequence is 15 residues long. The V gene's germline CDR1 is DFQATT and CDR2 SNEGSKA (reference sequence).

The chain links TRBV19 to TRBJ2-7, with D possibly being TRBD1 (7 bases). V was pared by 6 bases and J by 6 bases, with 15 bases between. The CDR3 runs 13 residues. The germline gives CDR1 LNHDA, CDR2 SQIVND (reference sequence). This CDR3 is CASSPGGSGEQYF. The DNA for the CDR3 is TGTGCCAGTAGCCCAGGGGGGAGTGGCGAGCAGTACTTC.

This clonotype was seen ten or more times. This chain's CDR3 is CASSLAGGEDEQYF. CDR3 nucleotides: TGCGCCAGCAGCTTGGCCGGAGGGGAGGACGAGCAGTACTTC. V and J are TRBV5-1 and TRBJ2-7, with D possibly matching TRBD2 (6 bases). This CDR3 is built from 14 residues. Germline V gene lookup returns CDR1 SGHRS and CDR2 YFSETQ. Trimming shortened V by 0 bases and J by 5 bases, and 12 bases separated the two germline ends. The entire variable domain, with the rest obtained from reference TRBV5-1 and TRBJ2-7, is as follows: KAGVTQTPRYLIKTRGQQVTLSCSPISGHRSVSWYQQTPGQGLQFLFEYFSETQRNKGNFPGRFSGRQFSNSRSEMNVSTLELGDSALYLCASSLAGGEDEQYFGPGTRLTVT.

The rearrangement joins TRBV5-5 to TRBJ1-5; TRBD1 aligns across 10 bases. CDR1 and CDR2 from the germline V gene are SGHKS and YYEKEE (reference sequence). J gave up 2 bases and V 5 bases, and 13 bases lay outside the gene matches. The CDR3 consists of 18 residues. This CDR3 is CASSLGQGVGFGNQPQHF. The CDR3 DNA follows: TGTGCCAGCAGTCTCGGACAGGGGGTAGGGTTCGGCAATCAGCCCCAGCATTTT.

Many counts were recorded for this clonotype. The chain employs TRBV28 and TRBJ2-5, with 12 nucleotides matching TRBD1. J gave up 4 bases and V 3 bases, and 9 bases lay outside the gene matches. Per the germline V gene, CDR1 is MDHEN and CDR2 is SYDVKM. The CDR3 runs 17 residues. In nucleotides, the CDR3 is TGTGCCAGCAGTTTTTCTGGGACAGGGGGCTTGGTAGAGACCCAGTACTTC. It codes for CASSFSGTGGLVETQYF. Drawing the rest from reference TRBV28 and TRBJ2-5, the complete variable domain is DVKVTQSSRYLVKRTGEKVFLECVQDMDHENMFWYRQDPGLGLRLIYFSYDVKMKEKGDIPEGYSVSREKKERFSLILESASTNQTSMYLCASSFSGTGGLVETQYFGPGTRLLVL.

The V and J genes are TRBV24-1 and TRBJ1-2; D is unresolved. V dropped 10 bases and J dropped 11 bases, with 25 bases sitting between them. CDR1 is KGHDR, CDR2 SFDVKD, per germline. The CDR3 runs 14 residues. CDR3 in amino acids: CATYTRTNYVRYTF. CDR3 DNA: TGTGCCACATACACACGTACGAATTATGTTAGGTACACCTTC.

This chain uses TRBV25-1 with TRBJ1-1; D ambiguous. Germline V lookup: CDR1 MGHDK, CDR2 SYGVNS. Trimming left V 3 bases short and J 6 bases short, with 14 bases between. This CDR3 contains 14 residues. CDR3 sequence reads: CASSDYREVAEAFF. In DNA form, the CDR3 reads TGTGCCAGCAGTGATTATCGGGAAGTGGCTGAAGCTTTCTTT.

The rearrangement links TRBV5-8 to TRBJ2-7; the D call may be TRBD1 or TRBD2 (6 bases each). The germline gives CDR1 SGHTS, CDR2 YDEGEE. The CDR3 runs to 18 residues. Trimming took 4 bases from V and 7 from J, leaving 30 bases between them. DNA of the CDR3: TGTGCCAGCAGCCACCGGGACACCGACTTAAAGGGACTGTTGGAGCAGTACTTC. It codes for CASSHRDTDLKGLLEQYF.

This clonotype has only a few counts. This chain uses TRBV4-1 with TRBJ2-5, with a tentative D call TRBD2 (6 bases). Germline CDR1 reads MGHRA; CDR2 reads YSYEKL. This CDR3 has 13 residues. With 4 bases removed from V and 5 bases from J, the gap between germline ends came to 11 bases. CDR3 amino acids: CASSRWRGETQYF. The CDR3 region has the DNA TGCGCCAGCAGCCGGTGGCGGGGTGAGACCCAGTACTTC.

This clonotype has just a few counts. The junction and the germline gene differ at one end; a read error may be behind it. This rearrangement joins TRBV2 to TRBJ2-3; 11 bases fit TRBD1. Germline-derived CDR1 and CDR2 are SNHLY and FYNNEI. This CDR3 spans 14 amino acids. CDR3 sequence reads: CANSGGQGADTQYF. The CDR3 nucleotides are TGTGCCAACAGTGGGGGACAGGGGGCAGATACGCAGTATTTT.